The text below deals with one T cell receptor (beta chain). This receptor's antigen is unknown. The input lacks base qualities; no much larger clone sits a single base away. This entry comes from a study of cytomegalovirus exposure and HLA in healthy donors (dated by TCRdb to about 2017). For the study in its entirety: According to a later analysis, one platform produced both the 120 validation repertoires and the roughly 660 repertoires of the first cohort. The study aimed to test whether signatures of past pathogen exposure could be identified by cataloging public T cell receptors. In addition to the first cohort of around 670 subjects, a separate validation cohort of some 120 different subjects was used. To predict cytomegalovirus infection status, the study combined high-throughput TCR immunosequencing, statistical association of individual TCRs with disease status, and machine learning. The paper's findings and limits, for the study overall: Cytomegalovirus status was reported to be diagnosed by the classifier with high specificity and sensitivity in both the original and validation cohorts. Subsequent analysis determined that TCRs grouped into clusters in the first cohort also showed a tendency toward co-occurrence across the 130 or so validation repertoires, and about 93% of cluster scores exceeded 0. The study gave a list of under 200 TCR beta chains associated with cytomegalovirus. All 120 repertoires were used to score co-occurrence in the validation cohort in a later analysis, because that analysis had no HLA typing for the cohort. Most TCR sequences were observed very rarely across donors, whereas some public TCRs were present in many individuals. In vitro tests confirmed that three of the cytomegalovirus-associated TCR beta chains recognize cytomegalovirus antigens. The authors suggested that the approach could potentially be extended to other disease states and immunological phenotypes.

From the cysteine up to the phenylalanine, the CDR3 has a length of 14 residues. Just the 42-base CDR3 DNA is kept, in frame starting at base 1. V loses 4 bases at its end and J loses 4 bases; junction bases beyond the gene matches: 5. From a lookup of the germline V gene (reference sequence), CDR1 and CDR2 are LNHNV and YYDKDF. Donors formed part of the validation cohort, which comprised about 130 subjects and was distinct from the first cohort of under 800 subjects. Library creation used the immunoSEQ multiplex PCR assay. Processing in the source paper ran as follows. A statistical classification framework was built for diagnosing cytomegalovirus status from the catalog of TCR beta chain sequences. In TCRdb, the immuneACCESS table is reduced to in-frame sequences with V and J assigned. These tables do not hold every clone; where another copy was compared, an unresolved V gene accounts for under half, and the others remain unexplained. Clonal size and the V and J genes are those of that table, whereas D and trimming came from the DNA. This sample has over 150,000 clones in its table, and approximately 89% of those were observed once. 10% of the sample is in the top ten clones.

Material for sequencing was PBMCs. The receptor was isolated from a woman under 30 in good health and CMV-seropositive. This sequence uses TRBV15 and TRBJ2-7; a stretch of 9 junction bases matches TRBD1. The CDR3 region has the sequence CATSTQTGGYEQYF. The sequenced DNA: TGTGCCACCAGCACTCAGACAGGGGGGTACGAGCAGTACTTC.